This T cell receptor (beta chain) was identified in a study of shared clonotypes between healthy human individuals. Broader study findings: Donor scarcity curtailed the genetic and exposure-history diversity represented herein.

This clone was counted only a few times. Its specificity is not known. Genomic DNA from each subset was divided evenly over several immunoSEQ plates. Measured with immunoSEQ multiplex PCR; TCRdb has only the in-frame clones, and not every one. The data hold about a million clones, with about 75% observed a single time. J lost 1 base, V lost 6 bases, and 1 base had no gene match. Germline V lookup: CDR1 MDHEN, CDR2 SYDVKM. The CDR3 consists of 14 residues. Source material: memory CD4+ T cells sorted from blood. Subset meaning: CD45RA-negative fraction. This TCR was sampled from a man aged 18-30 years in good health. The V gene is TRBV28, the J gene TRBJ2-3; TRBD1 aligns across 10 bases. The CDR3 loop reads CASSGTGGTDTQYF. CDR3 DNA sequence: TGTGCCAGCAGCGGGACAGGGGGCACAGATACGCAGTATTTT.